This entry lists 11 T cell receptor beta chains sequenced from one sample in a study of blood T cells in healthy people across ages (dated by TCRdb to the mid-2010s). Libraries were prepared through 5' RACE. For sequencing, an Illumina HiSeq 2500 was employed. The second PCR ran for about 6 to 12 cycles and used a J-beta primer mix along with a sample-barcoded 5' primer. TCRdb passed the public sequencing reads through fastp at Q25 and MiXCR, retaining productive beta sequences. Identical CDR3 protein sequences are pooled into one entry, listed with their most common genes and DNA. In this sample the table shows 650,000 to 900,000 distinct CDR3 sequences, 55% to 65% of which occur a single time. 28% of the sample rests with the top ten. Sequenced input: blood. These receptors all stem from a man under 40 in good health.

This clonotype was seen once. A clone one base away is much larger, so this may be a read error. V usage is TRBV7-8 and J usage is TRBJ2-5; no firm D call. There are 13 residues in the CDR3. Between the trimmed V and J ends, which lost 3 bases and 0 bases, there was a span of 5 bases. CDR1 is SGHVS, CDR2 FQNEAQ, per germline. In DNA, the CDR3 is TGTGCCAGCAGCTTTCAGGACCAAGAGACCCAGTACTTC. As protein: CASSFQDQETQYF.

The CDR3 sequence: CASSVASGGPYEQYF. The CDR3 DNA follows: TGTGCCAGCAGCGTTGCTAGCGGGGGTCCCTACGAGCAGTACTTC. The rearrangement joins TRBV9 to TRBJ2-7; 10 bases line up with TRBD2. Trimming cost V 2 bases and J 2 bases; bases outside gene matches: 4. The CDR3 totals 15 residues. Germline V gives CDR1 SGDLS, CDR2 YYNGEE.

V usage is TRBV7-2 and J usage is TRBJ2-1; D is possibly TRBD2 (5 bases). The J call may be incorrect, as the DNA end agrees better with TRBJ2-7. Germline V gene lookup returns CDR1 SGHTA and CDR2 FQGNSA. The CDR3 has 14 amino acids. The CDR3 DNA is TGTGCCAGCAGCTTAGATCTAGCTTACAATGAGCAGTACTTC. This encodes CASSLDLAYNEQYF.

The chain links TRBV20-1 to TRBJ2-1; weak D call: TRBD1 (6 bases). The J call may be in error: the DNA end matches TRBJ2-7 better. CDR3 length equals 13 residues. CDR1 and CDR2 (germline): DFQATT, SNEGSKA (reference sequence). The CDR3 DNA reads TGCAGTGCTAGAGAGGGGGCAGGGGATGAGCAGTACTTC. Its translation: CSAREGAGDEQYF.

The chain couples TRBV12-1 to TRBJ2-3; the table gives TRBD1 as D, unverified against the DNA. TRBV12-1 is noted as a pseudogene. There are 16 residues in the CDR3. CDR3 sequence reads: CASSVGPGDPKAAQYF. CDR3 nucleotides: TGTGCCAGCAGCGTCGGGCCCGGGGACCCAAAGGCCGCGCAGTATTTT.

This clonotype was picked up a small number of times. This sequence joins TRBV12-3 or TRBV12-4 and TRBJ2-3; 9 bases fit TRBD2. After removal of 5 bases from V and 5 bases from J, the junction contained 11 bases not matched to a gene. This CDR3 has 16 residues. The CDR3: CASSPPLAGSGDTQYF. The DNA for the CDR3 is TGTGCCAGCAGTCCTCCCCTAGCGGGGTCTGGAGATACGCAGTATTTT.

This clonotype has at least ten counts. The chain links TRBV6-2 or TRBV6-3 to TRBJ2-1, with 14 bases matching TRBD2. CDR1 MNHEY and CDR2 SVGEGT come from the germline V gene. This CDR3 contains 18 residues. With V trimmed by 2 bases and J by 3 bases, 6 bases remained unmatched. Written as DNA, the CDR3 is TGTGCCAGCAGTTACCTGGGACTAGCGGGGGCTATCTACAATGAGCAGTTCTTC. This encodes CASSYLGLAGAIYNEQFF.

The V call is TRBV20-1, the J call TRBJ2-1; D ambiguous. The CDR3 has 14 amino acids. Trimming took 0 bases from V and 6 from J, leaving 12 bases between them. From germline, CDR1 is DFQATT and CDR2 SNEGSKA (reference sequence). DNA of the CDR3: TGCAGTGCTAGAGATCTGACCAGTAGCAATGAGCAGTTCTTC. This translates into CSARDLTSSNEQFF.

The CDR3: CATSDLGTTDGYTF. The CDR3 bases are TGTGCCACCAGTGACCTAGGGACAACGGATGGCTACACCTTC. This chain connects TRBV24-1 to TRBJ1-2; D is possibly TRBD1 (6 bases). Deletions cut 4 bases from V and 6 bases from J, with 14 bases between. CDR3 length: 14 amino acids. CDR1 and CDR2 from the germline V gene are KGHDR and SFDVKD.

This clonotype occurred a few times. This sequence joins TRBV20-1 and TRBJ2-5; TRBD2 aligns across 9 bases. The CDR3 covers 16 residues. Germline CDR1 reads DFQATT; CDR2 reads SNEGSKA (reference sequence). The J segment lost 1 base and the V segment lost 3 bases, leaving 9 bases of the junction unmatched. CDR3 protein: CSASDGKLAGQETQYF. CDR3 coding DNA: TGCAGTGCTAGTGACGGGAAACTAGCGGGCCAAGAGACCCAGTACTTC.

The chain has TRBV28 and TRBJ2-6; D might be TRBD1 (6 bases). Between the trimmed V and J ends, which lost 6 bases and 6 bases, there was a span of 18 bases. The CDR3 runs 16 residues. Looked up from germline, CDR1 is MDHEN and CDR2 is SYDVKM. CDR3 sequence: CASSVDSFTLANVLTF. CDR3 nucleotides: TGTGCCAGCAGCGTGGACAGCTTCACTTTGGCCAACGTCCTGACTTTC.